The clone carrying this TCR beta chain was recorded a few times. These data are taken from a study of human T cells and chemical hapten exposure. Study-level information: Patch tests delivered 0.01% DPC to the upper back and were evaluated at 6 days.

MiXCR, run by TCRdb on the RACE reads, gives a single entry per CDR3 protein. The repertoire holds about 97,000 distinct CDR3 sequences, with 27% as singletons. CDR1 is SGDLS and CDR2 is YYNGEE in the germline V gene. This CDR3 comprises 13 residues. Trimming removed 2 bases from V and 8 bases from J, with 10 bases in between. Time point defined: patch test 3, about 24 weeks after DPC sensitization. The treatment here: therapeutic diphenylcyclopropenone sensitization with weekly scalp DPC. V and J are TRBV9 and TRBJ1-4; D might be TRBD1 (6 bases). Specimen: whole blood, collected in connection with sensitization to the hapten diphenylcyclopropenone (DPC). This receptor was taken from a man aged 40-49 years with alopecia areata. Some clones in this sample may be carry-over from other donors' samples. The CDR3 DNA reads TGTGCCAGCAGCGTTCGTACAGGGGAAAAACTGTTTTTT. Translated: CASSVRTGEKLFF.